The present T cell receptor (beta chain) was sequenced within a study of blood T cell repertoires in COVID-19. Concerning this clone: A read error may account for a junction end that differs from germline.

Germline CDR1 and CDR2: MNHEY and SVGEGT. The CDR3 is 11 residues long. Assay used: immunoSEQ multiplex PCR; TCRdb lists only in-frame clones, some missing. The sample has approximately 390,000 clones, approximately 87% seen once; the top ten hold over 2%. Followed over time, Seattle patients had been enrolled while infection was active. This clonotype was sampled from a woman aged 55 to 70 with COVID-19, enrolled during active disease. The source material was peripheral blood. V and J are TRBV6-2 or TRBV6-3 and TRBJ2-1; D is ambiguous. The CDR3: CASSYLQVSIF. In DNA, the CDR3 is TGTGCCAGCAGTTATTTGCAGGTATCTATCTTC.